The present T cell receptor beta chain was sequenced within a study of shared clonotypes between healthy human individuals. Study information: There were three CD4 naive, three CD4 memory, two CD8 naive and one CD8 memory plates per donor.

This clone was recorded a few times. The CDR3 spans 15 residues. Germline V gene lookup returns CDR1 SGDLS and CDR2 YYNGEE. J was trimmed by 5 bases and V by 3 bases; bases with no gene match: 9. This table comes from immunoSEQ multiplex PCR, and its TCRdb copy is limited to in-frame clones, with some not included. This table holds over a million clones, about 74% found once. The TCR was taken from a man aged 18 to 30 in good health. This chain links TRBV9 with TRBJ2-5, with 8 bases matching TRBD1. The sample consisted of memory CD4+ T cells sorted from blood. Specified subset: CD45RA-negative fraction. The chain's CDR3 is CASSAGTGTWETQYF. DNA of the CDR3: TGTGCCAGCAGCGCCGGGACAGGCACATGGGAGACCCAGTACTTC. Full variable domain (remainder filled in from reference TRBV9 and TRBJ2-5): DSGVTQTPKHLITATGQRVTLRCSPRSGDLSVYWYQQSLDQGLQFLIQYYNGEERAKGNILERFSAQQFPDLHSELNLSSLELGDSALYFCASSAGTGTWETQYFGPGTRLLVL.